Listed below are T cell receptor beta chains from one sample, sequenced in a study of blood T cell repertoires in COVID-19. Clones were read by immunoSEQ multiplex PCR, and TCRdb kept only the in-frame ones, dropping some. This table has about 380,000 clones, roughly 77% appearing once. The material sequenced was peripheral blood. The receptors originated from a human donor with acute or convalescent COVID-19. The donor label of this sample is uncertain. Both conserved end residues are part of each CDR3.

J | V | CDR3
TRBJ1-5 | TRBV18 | CASSGTNQPQHF
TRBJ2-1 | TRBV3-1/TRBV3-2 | CASSQAGGAAYNEQFF
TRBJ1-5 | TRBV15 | CATGRGDGSNQPQHF
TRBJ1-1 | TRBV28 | CASSFIRGLLNTEAFF
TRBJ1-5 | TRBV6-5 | CASKSRHNQPQHF
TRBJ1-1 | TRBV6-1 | CASSAGTGTLGTEAFF
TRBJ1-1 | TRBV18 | CASSRGQANERSEAFF
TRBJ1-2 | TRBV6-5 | CASSYSDWAGYTF
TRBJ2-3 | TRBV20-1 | CSASADFLDSTDTQYF
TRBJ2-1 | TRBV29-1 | CSVSVAGGSYNEQFF
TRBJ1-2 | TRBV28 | CASSFPPGQGVVGYGYTF
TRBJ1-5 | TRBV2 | CASKTMGGNQPQHF
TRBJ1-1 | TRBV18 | CASSPGRGQRNTEAFF
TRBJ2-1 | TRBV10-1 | CASSDWGLYNEQFF
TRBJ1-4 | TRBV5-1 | CASSRTAEREKLFF
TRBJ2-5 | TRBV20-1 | CSTSGEETQYF
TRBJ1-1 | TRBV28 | CASSYIWNTEAFF
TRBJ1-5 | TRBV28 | CASSFFGSGNQPQHF
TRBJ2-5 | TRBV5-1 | CASSLEAGAKTQYF
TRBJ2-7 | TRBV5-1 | CASSQGQGTSYEQYF
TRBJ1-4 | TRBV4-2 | CASSQDPQGATEGKLFF
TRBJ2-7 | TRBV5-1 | CASSLQGYEQYF
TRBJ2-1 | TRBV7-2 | CASSRRTSGRGGNEQFF
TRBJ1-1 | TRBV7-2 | CASSLAVNRGATEAFF
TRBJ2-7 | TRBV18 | CASSRANYEQYF
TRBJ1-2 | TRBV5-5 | CASSPMEGLYGYTF
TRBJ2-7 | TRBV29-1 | CSVQLAGVGEQYF
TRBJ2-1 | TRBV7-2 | CASSSRTSGRGEQFF
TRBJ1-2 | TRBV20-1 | CSAGVIYGYTF
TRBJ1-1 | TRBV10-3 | CAISFQGDTEAFF
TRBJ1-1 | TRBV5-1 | CASKADMNTEAFF
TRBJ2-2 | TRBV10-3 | CATIAGANTGELFF
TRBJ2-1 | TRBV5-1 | CASSERTTGGEKFF
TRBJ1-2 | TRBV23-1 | CASSLDINGYTF
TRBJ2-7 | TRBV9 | CASSVGSGFTYEQYF
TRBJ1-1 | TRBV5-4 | CASSFRGTEAFF
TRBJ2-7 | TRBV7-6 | CASSPRGSSRSSYEQYF
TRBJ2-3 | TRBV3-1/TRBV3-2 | CASSQAHRVTDTQYF
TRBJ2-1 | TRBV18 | CASSLGQGIKNEQFF
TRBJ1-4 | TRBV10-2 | CASSAQGATNEKLFF
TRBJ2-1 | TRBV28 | CASSSSGIYLNNEQFF
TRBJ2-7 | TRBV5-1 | CASSSGTGVGEQYF